In this sample, the clone carrying this TCR beta chain turned up once. Antigen: not known. The data derive from a study of cytomegalovirus exposure and HLA in healthy donors. Study-wide results and limits: The authors considered a cluster of highly shared sequence variants likely to be a sequencing artifact.

Germline CDR1 ENHRY, CDR2 SYGVKD. Trimming stripped 6 bases from V and 8 bases from J, with 13 bases between. The CDR3 runs 13 residues. Vbeta (60) and Jbeta (13) primers were used in the PCR. TCRdb keeps only in-frame clones here, not all; method: immunoSEQ multiplex PCR. The sample holds about 250,000 clones, nearly 95% seen once. The clonotype originates from a girl aged 2-10 years in good health and CMV-seronegative. The chain employs TRBV10-3 and TRBJ1-4, with a possible D match to TRBD1 (6 bases). Sample: PBMCs. The CDR3 DNA sequence: TGTGCCATCAGCTCAGGGGAGAGGGAAAAACTGTTTTTT. Its protein is CAISSGEREKLFF.